The 14 T cell receptor beta chains listed next were all sequenced from one sample in a study of metastatic and nonmetastatic thyroid tumors (dated by TCRdb to the early 2020s). The method was PCR. The listed sequencing device is Illumina HiSeq 4000. TCRdb cleaned the public reads at Q25 with fastp, built clones with MiXCR and kept in-frame beta chains. Present in this sample are tens of thousands of clones, around a quarter of which were seen just once. In total, the top ten clones hold more than 2% of the sample. No patient had received any treatment before thyroid surgery. Sequencing was done on a sample of blood. The receptors stem from a female donor with papillary thyroid cancer or a benign thyroid nodule (not recorded which). Some clones in this sample may be carry-over from other donors' samples.

This clone was found many times. This chain connects TRBV6-2 or TRBV6-3 to TRBJ2-3; D might be TRBD2 (6 bases). CDR3 length: 15 amino acids. Germline V gene data show CDR1 as MNHEY and CDR2 as SVGEGT. The V and J ends lost 7 bases and 0 bases respectively, with 14 bases between them. For the CDR3, the DNA is TGTGCCAGCACCCTGGGACTGTCTAGCACAGATACGCAGTATTTT. It codes for CASTLGLSSTDTQYF.

This clone was picked up many times. The J gene is TRBJ1-1, the V gene TRBV11-2; weak D call: TRBD1 (5 bases). The CDR3 has 15 residues. V shed 5 bases and J shed 4 bases, with 17 bases lying between them. Germline CDR1 and CDR2: SGHAT and FQNNGV. This CDR3 is CASSHVRGESTEAFF. DNA for the CDR3: TGTGCCAGCAGCCACGTCCGAGGGGAGAGCACTGAAGCTTTCTTT. The full variable domain, completed using reference TRBV11-2 and TRBJ1-1, is EAGVAQSPRYKIIEKRQSVAFWCNPISGHATLYWYQQILGQGPKLLIQFQNNGVVDDSQLPKDRFSAERLKGVDSTLKIQPAKLEDSAVYLCASSHVRGESTEAFFGQGTRLTVV.

This rearrangement joins TRBV11-3 to TRBJ2-7, with D possibly matching TRBD1 (5 bases). V dropped 2 bases and J dropped 0 bases, with 11 bases sitting between them. The CDR3 length is 15 residues. CDR1 is SGHNT, CDR2 YENEEA, per germline. The CDR3 nucleotides are TGTGCCAGCAGCTTAACGACAGTGAGCTCCTACGAGCAGTACTTC. This codes for CASSLTTVSSYEQYF.

This clone has at least ten counts. This may come from a read error, since a much larger clone is one base off. The chain combines TRBV28 with TRBJ1-4; 7 bases map to TRBD1. This CDR3 spans 15 amino acids. Germline values: CDR1 MDHEN, CDR2 SYDVKM. Written as DNA, the CDR3 is TGTGCCAGCAGCGCTTACAGGGGTCCTAATGAAAAACTGTCTTTT. Protein: CASSAYRGPNEKLSF.

The chain couples TRBV11-2 to TRBJ2-2, with D possibly matching TRBD1 (6 bases). Trimming shortened V by 5 bases and J by 4 bases, and 17 bases separated the two germline ends. The CDR3 is made up of 16 amino acids. The germline V gene has CDR1 SGHAT and CDR2 FQNNGV. The CDR3 nucleotides are TGTGCCAGCAGCGATAGGGACATCGTCATCACCGGGGAGCTGTTTTTT. Translated: CASSDRDIVITGELFF.

This clone came up once. The genes are TRBV5-4 and TRBJ2-6, with a weak D call TRBD1 (5 bases). In germline, CDR1 is SGHNT, CDR2 YYREEE (reference sequence). Trimming removed 8 bases at V and 0 bases at J, with 9 bases between. This CDR3 has 14 amino acids. In DNA form, the CDR3 reads TGTGCCAGTATAGACAGCTCTGGGGCCAACGTCCTGACTTTC. The encoded protein is CASIDSSGANVLTF.

This clone has a count of ten or more. The chain links TRBV28 to TRBJ1-1, with unresolved D. The CDR3 has 14 residues. Germline V gene lookup returns CDR1 MDHEN and CDR2 SYDVKM. Trimming removed 1 base at V and 0 bases at J, with 6 bases between. This CDR3 is CASSLFPMNTEAFF. As DNA, the CDR3 is TGTGCCAGCAGTTTATTCCCCATGAACACTGAAGCTTTCTTT.

This clone was counted many times. The genes are TRBV5-4 and TRBJ2-6; D is uncertain. Germline CDR1 SGHNT, CDR2 YYREEE (reference sequence). The V end lost 1 base, the J end lost 1 base, and 12 bases lay between the germline ends. The length of the CDR3 is 17 residues. CDR3 sequence: CASSLIGSASGANVLTF. In DNA, the CDR3 is TGTGCCAGCAGCTTGATCGGCAGCGCTTCTGGGGCCAACGTCCTGACTTTC.

On this clone itself: A read error may account for a junction end that differs from germline. J is TRBJ2-3 and V is TRBV7-3; TRBD2 might be the D (6 bases). Germline-derived CDR1 and CDR2 are SGHTA and FQGTGA. There are 16 residues in the CDR3. This CDR3 reads CANSPYRGRPIDTQYF. CDR3 sequence (DNA): TGTGCCAACAGCCCATATCGGGGGAGGCCCATAGATACGCAGTATTTT.

This clone was seen at least ten times. The chain's CDR3 is CASSSTGYRSSYGYTF. The CDR3 coding sequence is TGTGCCAGTAGTAGCACAGGGTATCGCTCAAGCTATGGCTACACCTTC. The chain combines TRBV19 with TRBJ1-2; D possibly corresponds to TRBD1 (6 bases). The V end lost 4 bases, the J end lost 4 bases, and 19 bases lay between the germline ends. Germline V gives CDR1 LNHDA, CDR2 SQIVND (reference sequence). CDR3 size: 16 residues.

There are many counts of this clone. This chain uses TRBV11-2 with TRBJ1-1; D ambiguous. The CDR3 is 15 residues long. Trimming shortened V by 1 base and J by 4 bases, and 13 bases separated the two germline ends. From germline, CDR1 is SGHAT and CDR2 FQNNGV. The CDR3 reads CASSLVPGSPTEAFF. The CDR3 DNA sequence: TGTGCCAGCAGCTTAGTGCCGGGTTCGCCCACTGAAGCTTTCTTT. The whole variable domain, remainder taken from reference TRBV11-2 and TRBJ1-1, is EAGVAQSPRYKIIEKRQSVAFWCNPISGHATLYWYQQILGQGPKLLIQFQNNGVVDDSQLPKDRFSAERLKGVDSTLKIQPAKLEDSAVYLCASSLVPGSPTEAFFGQGTRLTVV.

On this clone itself: One end of the junction fails to match germline, which may point to a read error. This chain joins TRBV30 and TRBJ1-5; D may be TRBD1 (6 bases). The V gene's germline CDR1 is GTSNPN and CDR2 SVGIG (reference sequence). The CDR3 spans 14 residues. The CDR3 nucleotides read TGTGACTGGAGGTGTGGGGGGGCTGGTCAGCCCCAGCATTTT. Translating it yields CDWRCGGAGQPQHF.

The chain links TRBV20-1 to TRBJ1-4; 8 bases are a match to TRBD1. CDR1 and CDR2 from the germline V gene are DFQATT and SNEGSKA (reference sequence). CDR3 length: 14 amino acids. The ends lost 6 bases at V and 7 bases at J; junction bases unmatched: 10. CDR3 amino acids: CSAAPRTGIEKLFF. The CDR3 DNA follows: TGCAGTGCCGCCCCGCGGACAGGGATTGAAAAACTGTTTTTT.

This clone appeared many times. The chain has TRBV30 and TRBJ2-1; 12 positions match TRBD2. The CDR3 consists of 15 residues. In germline, CDR1 is GTSNPN, CDR2 SVGIG (reference sequence). Trimming removed 1 base from V and 5 bases from J; junction bases left unmatched: 3. The CDR3 DNA reads as TGTGCCTGGAGTGCCGGACTAGCGGGGAACAATGAGCAGTTCTTC. Its translation: CAWSAGLAGNNEQFF.